This T cell receptor (beta chain) was retrieved from a study of blood T cell repertoires in COVID-19. For the study at large: Material from acute and convalescent COVID-19 was sourced from the United States, Italy and Spain. Sources were T cells, B-cell-depleted T cells, or PBMCs; the material itself was cDNA or gDNA.

The CDR3 is made up of 14 amino acids. Trimming removed 2 bases from V and 3 bases from J, with 8 bases in between. CDR1 LNHDA and CDR2 SQIVND come from the germline V gene (reference sequence). The authors' processing: Amplification of reference gene primers was used by the study to estimate nucleated cell counts. Using immunoSEQ multiplex PCR, the repertoire was profiled, and TCRdb retains in-frame clones only, with some absent. V, J and clone size were drawn from that table, and D and trimming were deduced from the DNA. The repertoire holds about 99,000 clones, with around 85% as singletons. The source of this sequence is a woman of 80 years or more with active or convalescent COVID-19. V is TRBV19 and J is TRBJ2-4, with D perhaps TRBD1 (5 bases). The sequencing input was peripheral blood. The CDR3 is CASSIRGSKNIQYF. Here the CDR3 DNA reads TGTGCCAGTAGTATAAGGGGAAGCAAAAACATTCAGTACTTC.